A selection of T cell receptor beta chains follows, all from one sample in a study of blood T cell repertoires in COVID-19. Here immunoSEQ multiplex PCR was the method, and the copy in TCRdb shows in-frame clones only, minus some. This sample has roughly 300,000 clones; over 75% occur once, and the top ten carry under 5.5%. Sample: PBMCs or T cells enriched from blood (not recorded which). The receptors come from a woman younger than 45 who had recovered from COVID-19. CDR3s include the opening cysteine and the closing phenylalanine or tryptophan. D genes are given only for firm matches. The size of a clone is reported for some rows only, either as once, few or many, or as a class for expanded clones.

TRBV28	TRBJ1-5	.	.	TGTGCCAGCCTTCACTTGCAGGGGTTGAGCAATCAGCCCCAGCATTTT	CASLHLQGLSNQPQHF
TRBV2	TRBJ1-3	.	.	TGTGCCAGCAGAGCAGAGGCTGGAAACACCATATATTTT	CASRAEAGNTIYF
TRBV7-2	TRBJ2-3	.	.	TGTGCCAGCAGCAGGACTACCGCGGCCCGCACAGATACGCAGTATTTT	CASSRTTAARTDTQYF
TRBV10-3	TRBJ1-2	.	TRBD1	TGTGCCATCAGTGAGACCGGGACAGGAGGCTATGGCTACACCTTC	CAISETGTGGYGYTF
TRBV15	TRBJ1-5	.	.	TGTGCCACCAGCAGAGATCCCGCCCAGAGCAATCAGCCCCAGCATTTT	CATSRDPAQSNQPQHF
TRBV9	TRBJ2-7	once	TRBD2	TGTGCCAGCAGCGCGGGACTAGCGGGCTACGAGCAGTACTTC	CASSAGLAGYEQYF
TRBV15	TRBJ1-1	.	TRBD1	TGTGCCACCAGCAGAGGGACAGGGGGCCGAGAAGCTTTCTTT	CATSRGTGGREAFF
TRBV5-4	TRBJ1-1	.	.	TGTGCCAGCAGCGGCCACCCGACTATCGCTGAAGCTTTCTTT	CASSGHPTIAEAFF
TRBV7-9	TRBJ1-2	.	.	TGTGCCAGCAGCAAGCAGGCTAACTATGGCTACACCTTC	CASSKQANYGYTF
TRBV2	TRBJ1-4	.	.	TGTGCCAGCATGATCCAGGGGAGTAATGAAAAACTGTTTTTT	CASMIQGSNEKLFF
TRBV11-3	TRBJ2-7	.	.	TGTGCCAGCAGCTTAGCTGGGGAGACCTACGAGCAGTACTTC	CASSLAGETYEQYF
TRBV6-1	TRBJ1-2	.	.	TGTGCCAGCAGTGAATACGGGATGTGGGGCTACACCTTC	CASSEYGMWGYTF
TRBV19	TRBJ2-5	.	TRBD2	TGTGCCAGTAGTAAAAGGGGGACTAGCGGGGGTCAAGAGACCCAGTACTTC	CASSKRGTSGGQETQYF
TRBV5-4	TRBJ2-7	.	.	TGTGCCAGCAAGGGACAGGGACTAGATGTGCAGTACTTC	CASKGQGLDVQYF
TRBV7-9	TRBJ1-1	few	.	TGTGCCAGCAGCTTAGACAGTCTGGTTAAGGAAGCTTTCTTT	CASSLDSLVKEAFF
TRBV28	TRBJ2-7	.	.	TGTGCCAGCAGTCCGCAGAGACAGAGAATCTACGAGCAGTACTTC	CASSPQRQRIYEQYF
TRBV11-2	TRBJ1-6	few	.	TGTGCCAGCAGCTCCCCGCGGTCCTATAATTCACCCCTCCACTTT	CASSSPRSYNSPLHF
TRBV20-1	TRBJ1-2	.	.	TGCAGTGCTAGTCTCACAAACTATGGCTACACCTTC	CSASLTNYGYTF